This T cell receptor (beta chain) was found in a study of T cell repertoires in cytomegalovirus infection. Study as a whole: Indicated by public TCR beta signatures were CMV infection and matching HLA type. Study findings and constraints: Using cumulative public TCR beta family frequency, the authors identified those who carried CMV together with the relevant HLA.

Germline V gives CDR1 SEHNR, CDR2 FQNEAQ (reference sequence). V gave up 4 bases and J gave up 7 bases; unmatched junction bases: 5. The CDR3 consists of 15 residues. This clonotype was recorded at least ten times. As yet, its antigen is unknown. Via MiXCR, TCRdb re-called the reads, giving one row per CDR3 protein. This table holds roughly 81,000 distinct CDR3 sequences, 3.5% to 4.5% found once. The rearrangement uses TRBV7-9 and TRBJ1-4; 11 bases line up with TRBD1. This clonotype was sampled from a human donor in good health (CMV status not recorded). Some clones in this sample may be carry-over from other donors' samples. The specimen sequenced was PBMCs. The CDR3 sequence: CASSSFGTGGEKLFF. CDR3 in DNA: TGTGCCAGCAGCTCCTTCGGGACAGGGGGTGAAAAACTGTTTTTT.